Below, 32 T cell receptor beta chains from the same sample are listed, as sequenced in a study of beta chain features in type 1 diabetes. Findings and caveats of the study: Moderately but significantly shorter TCRB CDR3s were found in Type 1 diabetes patients in all four CD4+ subsets.

Expressed TCRB transcripts were sequenced because the entire RNA isolate underwent reverse transcription. This table comes from immunoSEQ multiplex PCR, and its TCRdb copy is limited to in-frame clones, with some not included. The data contain 300,000 to 400,000 clones, approximately 10% of them singletons. Their recognized antigens are unknown. The sequenced material came from central memory CD4+ T cells from blood. All receptors come from a man aged 25-45 years with type 1 diabetes.

The chain joins TRBV5-1 to TRBJ2-1; 8 bases are shared with TRBD2. This CDR3 contains 16 residues. With V trimmed by 0 bases and J by 2 bases, 4 bases remained unmatched. Per germline, CDR1 SGHRS and CDR2 YFSETQ. CDR3 DNA sequence: TGCGCCAGCAGCTTGGCGGGCGGGGGGCCCTACAATGAGCAGTTCTTC. As protein: CASSLAGGGPYNEQFF.

This chain connects TRBV27 to TRBJ2-1; TRBD2 agrees at 11 bases. Germline V gene lookup returns CDR1 MNHEY and CDR2 SMNVEV (reference sequence). V lost 6 bases, J lost 6 bases, and 7 bases stayed unmatched. The CDR3 covers 15 residues. CDR3 residues: CASRRGLAASNEQFF. The CDR3 region has the DNA TGTGCCAGCAGGCGGGGACTAGCGGCAAGCAATGAGCAGTTCTTC.

This clone was picked up a small number of times. The rearrangement joins TRBV14 to TRBJ2-7; D is undetermined. Trimming removed 0 bases from V and 7 bases from J, with 10 bases in between. The germline V gene has CDR1 SGHDN and CDR2 FVKESK. CDR3 size: 13 residues. CDR3 in amino acids: CASSQDLSGEQYF. The DNA for the CDR3 is TGTGCCAGCAGCCAAGATTTATCCGGAGAGCAGTACTTC. The whole variable domain, remainder taken from reference TRBV14 and TRBJ2-7, is EAGVTQFPSHSVIEKGQTVTLRCDPISGHDNLYWYRRVMGKEIKFLLHFVKESKQDESGMPNNRFLAERTGGTYSTLKVQPAELEDSGVYFCASSQDLSGEQYFGPGTRLTVT.

The sample holds a few counts of this clone. The rearrangement uses TRBV6-6 and TRBJ2-3, with 7 bases matching TRBD2. The V and J ends lost 5 bases and 4 bases, in that order; junction bases with no gene match: 6. Germline V gene sequence: CDR1 MNHNY, CDR2 SVGAGI (reference sequence). This CDR3 has 14 residues. CDR3 DNA: TGTGCCAGCAGTACAGTGGGAGGGCCAGATACGCAGTATTTT. Translating gives CASSTVGGPDTQYF.

This clone was detected a few times. CDR3 region: CASSPHSGDTEAFF. The CDR3 DNA is TGTGCCAGCAGCCCCCACAGTGGCGATACTGAAGCTTTCTTT. The genes are TRBV6-5 and TRBJ1-1; D gene ambiguous. From germline, CDR1 is MNHEY and CDR2 SVGAGI. CDR3 length equals 14 residues. Trimming took 6 bases from V and 5 from J, leaving 16 bases between them.

In its sample, this clone was seen a few times. This probably arose from a read error, given a far larger clone one base away. The V and J genes are TRBV6-5 and TRBJ2-3; 9 nucleotides line up with TRBD2. This CDR3 comprises 14 residues. CDR1 and CDR2 (germline): MNHEY, SVGAGI. J lost 1 base, V lost 7 bases, and 3 bases had no gene match. In nucleotides, the CDR3 is TGTGCCAGCACCCCTAGCGGGGGCACAGATACGCAGTATTTT. It specifies CASTPSGGTDTQYF.

This clone was seen a handful of times. The identical CDR3 is also encoded by other nucleotide sequences in the sample. The rearrangement links TRBV27 to TRBJ2-7; possible D gene TRBD2, 6 bases. V dropped 2 bases and J dropped 3 bases, with 14 bases sitting between them. Germline CDR1 is MNHEY and CDR2 is SMNVEV (reference sequence). The CDR3 sequence is 15 residues long. The DNA for the CDR3 is TGTGCCAGCAGTTTACTCAGTGGAGGGGTCTACGAGCAGTACTTC. This gives the protein CASSLLSGGVYEQYF.

The genes are TRBV6-6 and TRBJ2-3; TRBD2 agrees at 7 bases. CDR3 length equals 14 residues. V was pared by 5 bases and J by 6 bases, with 8 bases of the junction left unmatched. Per germline, CDR1 MNHNY and CDR2 SVGAGI (reference sequence). CDR3 in DNA: TGTGCCAGCAGTAACCACCGGGACTATGATACGCAGTATTTT. This encodes CASSNHRDYDTQYF.

In its sample, this clone was seen a few times. This rearrangement joins TRBV18 to TRBJ2-5; 7 bases agree with TRBD1. Trimming at V came to 3 bases and at J to 2 bases, leaving 3 bases not matched to a gene. Germline assignment: CDR1 KGHSH and CDR2 LQKENI. This CDR3 contains 14 residues. The CDR3 sequence is CASSPLTGQETQYF. CDR3 coding DNA: TGTGCCAGCTCACCTCTGACAGGGCAAGAGACCCAGTACTTC.

This clone has only a few counts. This chain joins TRBV6-5 and TRBJ1-2; D is possibly TRBD1 (6 bases). The CDR3 runs to 14 residues. From germline, CDR1 is MNHEY and CDR2 SVGAGI. V lost 1 base and J lost 8, with 14 bases in between. The CDR3 region is CASSYFRDKGGYTF. CDR3 DNA sequence: TGTGCCAGCAGTTACTTCCGGGACAAGGGAGGCTACACCTTC.

A few counts support this clone. The chain carries TRBV6-5 and TRBJ2-4, with TRBD2 as a possible D gene (6 bases). V shed 2 bases and J shed 10 bases, with 12 bases lying between them. The CDR3 runs 13 residues. Germline CDR1 reads MNHEY; CDR2 reads SVGAGI. CDR3 DNA sequence: TGTGCCAGCAGTTACGACCCAGGGAGGATTCAGTACTTC. The encoded protein is CASSYDPGRIQYF.

This clone was seen at least ten times. The rearrangement uses TRBV2 and TRBJ2-3; D uncertain. Germline V gene sequence: CDR1 SNHLY, CDR2 FYNNEI. Trimming stripped 8 bases from V and 0 bases from J, with 15 bases between. This CDR3 has 15 amino acids. The CDR3, as DNA: TGTGCCAGCCTCGGAAAGACCGCCAGCACAGATACGCAGTATTTT. Amino acid sequence: CASLGKTASTDTQYF.

On this clone: This sequence may be a read error, since a much larger clone differs from it by one base. The chain is built from TRBV28 and TRBJ1-1, with 11 bases aligning to TRBD1. The CDR3 consists of 14 residues. J was trimmed by 1 base and V by 6 bases; bases with no gene match: 1. Germline V gene data show CDR1 as MDHEN and CDR2 as SYDVKM. DNA for the CDR3: TGTGCCAGCAGCGGGACAGGGGGGAACACTGAAGCTTTCTTT. Translating it yields CASSGTGGNTEAFF.

This clone was counted between two and nine times. The genes are TRBV2 and TRBJ2-7; no firm D call. Germline values: CDR1 SNHLY, CDR2 FYNNEI. The CDR3 extends over 14 amino acids. Trimming stripped 1 base from V and 0 bases from J, with 7 bases between. The DNA for the CDR3 is TGTGCCAGCAGTGAAGGACGGATCTCCTACGAGCAGTACTTC. Translation gives CASSEGRISYEQYF.

This chain links TRBV9 with TRBJ2-5; TRBD1 aligns across 7 bases. The trim removed 3 bases at V and 0 bases at J, leaving 11 bases unmatched. The CDR3 covers 17 residues. Germline assignment: CDR1 SGDLS and CDR2 YYNGEE. CDR3 coding DNA: TGTGCCAGCAGCGAAAAGGTGGCAGGGGGTTACCAAGAGACCCAGTACTTC. Translation gives CASSEKVAGGYQETQYF.

The chain combines TRBV13 with TRBJ2-4, with unresolved D. This CDR3 region has 13 residues. Trimming cost V 0 bases and J 7 bases, with 7 bases left between them. Germline-derived CDR1 and CDR2 are PRHDT and FYEKMQ (reference sequence). CDR3 sequence reads: CASSLGGRNIQYF. Here the CDR3 DNA reads TGTGCCAGCAGCTTAGGTGGGCGCAACATTCAGTACTTC.

The sample holds a few counts of this clone. The CDR3 reads CASSPEVQAYEQYF. CDR3 coding DNA: TGCGCCAGCAGCCCTGAGGTACAGGCCTACGAGCAGTACTTC. The chain employs TRBV4-1 and TRBJ2-7; weak D call: TRBD1 (5 bases). The ends were cut back, 4 bases at V and 2 bases at J, with 12 bases in the middle. The CDR3 covers 14 residues. In germline, CDR1 is MGHRA, CDR2 YSYEKL.

This clone was counted between two and nine times. V is TRBV11-2 and J is TRBJ1-4, with D perhaps matching TRBD1 (6 bases). Trimming removed 5 bases at V and 1 base at J, with 11 bases between. This CDR3 has 15 amino acids. In germline, CDR1 is SGHAT, CDR2 FQNNGV. The CDR3 protein is CASSPGGGTNEKLFF. The CDR3, as DNA: TGTGCCAGCAGCCCAGGAGGGGGAACTAATGAAAAACTGTTTTTT.

There are a few counts of this clone. This sequence may be a read error, since a much larger clone differs from it by one base. The rearrangement uses TRBV6-4 and TRBJ2-2, with 10 bases matching TRBD1. J gave up 1 base and V 6 bases, and 2 bases lay outside the gene matches. The CDR3 has 15 amino acids. From germline, CDR1 is MRHNA and CDR2 SNTAGT. The DNA of the CDR3 is TGTGCCAGCAGGCGGGACAGGGGGAACACCGGGGAGCTGTTTTTT. It is translated as CASRRDRGNTGELFF.

This clone was seen at least ten times. The V and J genes are TRBV19 and TRBJ2-4, with D hard to call. The ends were cut back, 1 base at V and 2 bases at J, with 9 bases in the middle. The CDR3 spans 15 residues. Germline V lookup: CDR1 LNHDA, CDR2 SQIVND (reference sequence). Here the CDR3 reads CASSIAPETKNIQYF. The DNA of the CDR3 is TGTGCCAGTAGTATAGCCCCGGAAACCAAAAACATTCAGTACTTC.

The V gene is TRBV6-5, the J gene TRBJ1-6; the D is unclear. V was clipped by 6 bases and J by 9 bases, with 9 bases between them. The CDR3 sequence is 12 residues long. Germline CDR1 and CDR2: MNHEY and SVGAGI. CDR3 in DNA: TGTGCCAGCAGGGTAAAGGGTTCACCCCTCCACTTT. This codes for CASRVKGSPLHF.

This chain uses TRBV29-1 with TRBJ1-2; unclear D gene. CDR3 length: 11 amino acids. Germline loops: CDR1 SQVTM, CDR2 ANQGSEA. Trimming stripped 1 base from V and 8 bases from J, with 8 bases between. The CDR3 here is CSVEGTDGYTF. The CDR3 nucleotides are TGCAGCGTTGAAGGGACGGACGGCTACACCTTC.

This clone was observed a handful of times. The genes are TRBV9 and TRBJ2-1; 9 bases are shared with TRBD2. Germline CDR1 is SGDLS and CDR2 is YYNGEE. J was trimmed by 10 bases and V by 3 bases; bases with no gene match: 8. The CDR3 totals 14 residues. CDR3 region: CASSATGLAYEQFF. DNA of the CDR3: TGTGCCAGCAGCGCAACCGGACTAGCGTACGAGCAGTTCTTC.

This clone came up a few times. V and J are TRBV6-5 and TRBJ1-2, with 7 bases that match TRBD1. Per germline, CDR1 MNHEY and CDR2 SVGAGI. The trim removed 6 bases at V and 8 bases at J, leaving 9 bases unmatched. The CDR3 is 13 residues long. CDR3 sequence (DNA): TGTGCCAGCAGCCCACAGGGGATAAGCGGCTACACCTTC. Encoded protein: CASSPQGISGYTF.

This clone has a count of ten or more. Other DNA sequences from this sample encode an identical CDR3 as well. The chain employs TRBV10-3 and TRBJ2-4, with D tentatively TRBD1 or TRBD2 (5 bases each). Germline V gives CDR1 ENHRY, CDR2 SYGVKD. Trimming pared 3 bases from V and 0 bases from J, leaving 9 bases between. The CDR3 is 15 residues long. DNA of the CDR3: TGTGCCATCAGTGACGGGACCGTAGCCAAAAACATTCAGTACTTC. Protein sequence: CAISDGTVAKNIQYF.

This chain joins TRBV6-1 and TRBJ1-1; TRBD1 might be the D (5 bases). Germline assignment: CDR1 MNHNS and CDR2 SASEGT. V lost 4 bases, J lost 0 bases, and 9 bases lay in between. This CDR3 is built from 14 residues. The CDR3 reads CASSAGRMNTEAFF. The DNA of the CDR3 is TGTGCCAGCAGTGCGGGACGGATGAACACTGAAGCTTTCTTT.

V gene TRBV7-9 combines with J gene TRBJ2-5, with D possibly TRBD1 on 5 matching bases. Trimming removed 0 bases from V and 1 base from J, with 6 bases in between. From germline, CDR1 is SEHNR and CDR2 FQNEAQ (reference sequence). The CDR3 is 14 residues long. The CDR3 nucleotides are TGTGCCAGCAGCTTAGCTAGGGGCCAAGAGACCCAGTACTTC. Protein: CASSLARGQETQYF. Full variable domain (remainder filled in from reference TRBV7-9 and TRBJ2-5): DTGVSQNPRHKITKRGQNVTFRCDPISEHNRLYWYRQTLGQGPEFLTYFQNEAQLEKSRLLSDRFSAERPKGSFSTLEIQRTEQGDSAMYLCASSLARGQETQYFGPGTRLLVL.

This chain joins TRBV28 and TRBJ1-6; D is unclear. CDR1 and CDR2 from the germline V gene are MDHEN and SYDVKM. V shed 4 bases and J shed 11 bases, with 18 bases lying between them. CDR3 length: 15 residues. The CDR3 loop is CASSSSAAFGPPLHF. The CDR3 nucleotides read TGTGCCAGCAGTTCCAGCGCAGCGTTCGGGCCACCCCTCCACTTT.

The rearrangement joins TRBV18 to TRBJ1-1; weak D call: TRBD1 (5 bases). In germline, CDR1 is KGHSH, CDR2 LQKENI. The CDR3 is made up of 14 amino acids. V was pared by 3 bases and J by 5 bases, with 13 bases between. The CDR3 DNA reads as TGTGCCAGCTCACCTGAGGGGCTAAGGACTGAAGCTTTCTTT. Its protein is CASSPEGLRTEAFF.

V is TRBV9 and J is TRBJ1-1; weak D call: TRBD1 (5 bases). The CDR3 has 11 residues. The germline V gene has CDR1 SGDLS and CDR2 YYNGEE. V dropped 4 bases and J dropped 8 bases, with 9 bases sitting between them. CDR3 in DNA: TGTGCCAGCAGCCCCAGGGACGAAGCTTTCTTT. The encoded protein is CASSPRDEAFF.

This chain links TRBV15 with TRBJ2-7, with D unresolved. The germline V and J ends were trimmed by 0 bases and 0 bases, with 12 bases remaining between them. The CDR3 is 16 amino acids. Germline CDR1 LNHNV, CDR2 YYDKDF (reference sequence). CDR3 amino acids: CATSRDRITGSYEQYF. The CDR3 nucleotides are TGTGCCACCAGCAGAGATAGAATTACGGGCTCCTACGAGCAGTACTTC.

This clone was seen more than once but under ten times. The chain carries TRBV11-2 and TRBJ2-5, with D uncertain. There are 12 residues in the CDR3. The germline V and J ends were trimmed by 5 bases and 1 base, with 5 bases remaining between them. Germline V gene data show CDR1 as SGHAT and CDR2 as FQNNGV. This CDR3 is CASSVSQETQYF. DNA for the CDR3: TGTGCCAGCAGCGTTAGCCAAGAGACCCAGTACTTC.